The present entry profiles one TCR beta chain with its context. Its antigen is currently unknown. This sample is part of a study of CD8 T cells in ankylosing spondylitis. Study-wide results and caveats: Matched synovial fluid from ankylosing spondylitis patients was reported to be enriched for disease-linked clones. Disease-linked clones bore a CD8+ phenotype, appearing relatively rarely in peripheral blood. Made up of eight highly homologous variants, a TCR beta motif appeared characteristic of ankylosing spondylitis blood.

TCRdb processed the 5' RACE reads anew with MiXCR; each CDR3 protein has one entry. This table holds about 540,000 distinct CDR3 sequences, roughly 12% found once. Germline loops: CDR1 SGHAT, CDR2 FQDESV (reference sequence). With V trimmed by 1 base and J by 2 bases, 3 bases remained unmatched. This CDR3 is 15 amino acids long. The sequencing sample was made of blood, either unsorted or a sorted T cell fraction (not recorded which). The V and J genes are TRBV11-1 and TRBJ2-7, with 9 nucleotides matching TRBD2. The TCR was taken from a male donor with ankylosing spondylitis. CDR3 amino acids: CASSLVTSGAYEQYF. The CDR3 DNA sequence: TGTGCCAGCAGCTTAGTGACTAGCGGAGCCTACGAGCAGTACTTC. Supplemented by reference TRBV11-1 and TRBJ2-7, the full variable domain reads EAEVAQSPRYKITEKSQAVAFWCDPISGHATLYWYRQILGQGPELLVQFQDESVVDDSQLPKDRFSAERLKGVDSTLKIQPAELGDSAMYLCASSLVTSGAYEQYFGPGTRLTVT.